These 12 T cell receptor beta chains originate from one sample sequenced in a study of T cell changes during pregnancy in multiple sclerosis. TCRdb's table, derived via immunoSEQ multiplex PCR, lists solely in-frame clones and lacks some. The sample includes around 88,000 clones, roughly nine tenths of them seen just once. Material: peripheral blood, obtained after pregnancy. These receptors originate from a female donor in good health, enrolled as a control in a pregnancy study.

This clone was seen only a few times. J is TRBJ2-5 and V is TRBV6-4, with TRBD2 identical over 10 bases. Germline V lookup: CDR1 MRHNA, CDR2 SNTAGT. V lost 4 bases and J lost 2; bases outside the gene matches: 4. CDR3 length: 15 amino acids. CDR3 nucleotide sequence: TGTGCCAGCAGTGTTCAAGCGGGGGGGCAAGAGACCCAGTACTTC. Protein product: CASSVQAGGQETQYF.

The chain couples TRBV29-1 to TRBJ1-2, with D possibly being TRBD1 (5 bases). The germline V gene has CDR1 SQVTM and CDR2 ANQGSEA. Between the trimmed V and J ends, which lost 6 bases and 7 bases, there was a span of 15 bases. The CDR3 has 12 amino acids. Here the CDR3 reads CSVAVGGSGYTF. The CDR3 DNA is TGCAGCGTCGCCGTGGGGGGTTCTGGCTACACCTTC. Full variable domain (rest looked up from reference TRBV29-1 and TRBJ1-2): SAVISQKPSRDICQRGTSLTIQCQVDSQVTMMFWYRQQPGQSLTLIATANQGSEATYESGFVIDKFPISRPNLTFSTLTVSNMSPEDSSIYLCSVAVGGSGYTFGSGTRLTVV.

This clone was observed a handful of times. The rearrangement uses TRBV6-6 and TRBJ1-1; TRBD1 might be the D (5 bases). Trimming stripped 10 bases from V and 5 bases from J, with 14 bases between. The CDR3 spans 12 residues. The germline V gene encodes CDR1 MNHNY and CDR2 SVGAGI (reference sequence). CDR3 sequence: CAISVRGTEAFF. The DNA for the CDR3 is TGTGCCATCAGCGTCCGGGGGACTGAAGCTTTCTTT.

This rearrangement joins TRBV7-9 to TRBJ2-7; 12 bases agree with TRBD2. Germline V gene sequence: CDR1 SEHNR, CDR2 FQNEAQ (reference sequence). CDR3 length: 16 amino acids. Trimming at V came to 5 bases and at J to 2 bases, leaving 7 bases not matched to a gene. For the CDR3, the DNA is TGTGCCAGCAGCCGTCTGACTAGCGGGAGAACCTACGAGCAGTACTTC. This translates into CASSRLTSGRTYEQYF.

The chain joins TRBV6-4 to TRBJ2-7; D perhaps matches TRBD1 (6 bases). Trimming cost V 4 bases and J 0 bases, with 10 bases left between them. CDR3 length: 14 residues. Per the germline V gene, CDR1 is MRHNA and CDR2 is SNTAGT. The CDR3 bases are TGTGCCAGCAGTGGACAGGATAACTCCTACGAGCAGTACTTC. Protein product: CASSGQDNSYEQYF.

The chain combines TRBV7-8 with TRBJ2-1, with 9 bases that match TRBD2. The CDR3 covers 15 residues. In germline, CDR1 is SGHVS, CDR2 FQNEAQ. The trim removed 3 bases at V and 8 bases at J, leaving 8 bases unmatched. The CDR3 DNA is TGTGCCAGCAGCTTTGGCGGGAGGGCCGTGGATGAGCAGTTCTTC. It codes for CASSFGGRAVDEQFF.

This clone appeared a single time. The rearrangement links TRBV30 to TRBJ2-7; 9 nucleotides agree with TRBD1. V lost 7 bases, J lost 4 bases, and 8 bases stayed unmatched. The CDR3 is 13 amino acids. CDR1 and CDR2 from the germline V gene are GTSNPN and SVGIG (reference sequence). CDR3 sequence: CASSDRGGYEQYF. CDR3 nucleotides: TGTGCCTCTTCGGACAGGGGTGGGTACGAGCAGTACTTC. Based on the CDR3 plus reference TRBV30 and TRBJ2-7, the full variable domain is SQTIHQWPATLVQPVGSPLSLECTVEGTSNPNLYWYRQAAGRGLQLLFYSVGIGQISSEVPQNLSASRPQDRQFILSSKKLLLSDSGFYLCASSDRGGYEQYFGPGTRLTVT.

This clone has more than one count but fewer than ten. The chain recombines TRBV5-1 with TRBJ2-7, with D tentatively TRBD2 (6 bases). V lost 4 bases and J 0 bases, leaving 11 bases between the germline ends. Germline-derived CDR1 and CDR2 are SGHRS and YFSETQ. This CDR3 contains 14 residues. CDR3 in amino acids: CASSRDSISYEQYF. In DNA form, the CDR3 reads TGCGCCAGCAGCCGGGACTCCATCTCCTACGAGCAGTACTTC.

The V gene is TRBV9, the J gene TRBJ2-5; TRBD2 might be the D (6 bases). The J call may not be correct, given that the DNA end is closer to TRBJ2-7. Germline lookup yields CDR1 SGDLS and CDR2 YYNGEE. The CDR3 has 13 amino acids. The DNA for the CDR3 is TGTGCCAGCAGCGTAGGGGGGGTCTACGAGCAGTACTTC. Translation: CASSVGGVYEQYF.

V usage is TRBV9 and J usage is TRBJ1-2; 8 bases are shared with TRBD1. Germline V CDR1 and CDR2: SGDLS, YYNGEE. V shed 0 bases, J shed 4 bases, and the junction held 8 bases outside the gene matches. The CDR3 is 16 amino acids. CDR3 DNA: TGTGCCAGCAGCGTAGGTCGACAGGGGTTCGGCTATGGCTACACCTTC. This encodes CASSVGRQGFGYGYTF.

The chain joins TRBV25-1 to TRBJ1-1, with 8 positions matching TRBD1. After removal of 5 bases from V and 5 bases from J, the junction contained 10 bases not matched to a gene. Per the germline V gene, CDR1 is MGHDK and CDR2 is SYGVNS. The CDR3 extends over 15 amino acids. The DNA for the CDR3 is TGTGCCAGCAGTTTAGGCAGGGGGCGCGGGACTGAAGCTTTCTTT. Residues: CASSLGRGRGTEAFF.

The chain recombines TRBV7-9 with TRBJ2-3; D unresolved. This CDR3 has 14 amino acids. Germline assignment: CDR1 SEHNR and CDR2 FQNEAQ (reference sequence). Between the trimmed V and J ends, which lost 5 bases and 4 bases, there was a span of 13 bases. The DNA of the CDR3 is TGTGCCAGCAGCATTACGCCCGGTGCAGATACGCAGTATTTT. It encodes CASSITPGADTQYF.